A single sample gave rise to the 23 T cell receptor beta chains below, sequenced in a study of CD8+CD57+ T cells in acquired aplastic anemia. TCR beta VDJ and CDR3 profiles were obtained from a genomic DNA template. TCRdb fed the reads into MiXCR, producing one record per CDR3 protein. The sample carries hundreds of thousands of distinct CDR3 sequences, about 70% recorded once. Sequencing input: sorted CD4+, CD8+, or CD8+CD57+ T cells (not recorded which) from PBMCs. The receptor set was obtained from a human donor in good health, serving as a control.

The chain recombines TRBV20-1 with TRBJ2-5; D is perhaps TRBD1 (5 bases). Trimming cost V 5 bases and J 5 bases, with 21 bases left between them. The CDR3 is 15 amino acids. Germline V CDR1 and CDR2: DFQATT, SNEGSKA (reference sequence). The CDR3 spells CSADTSRGTGETQYF. The CDR3, as DNA: TGCAGTGCTGATACTTCTAGGGGAACTGGGGAGACCCAGTACTTC.

This clonotype came up many times. J is TRBJ1-6 and V is TRBV6-5; the D is unclear. V dropped 2 bases and J dropped 9 bases, with 11 bases sitting between them. CDR3 size: 14 residues. From germline, CDR1 is MNHEY and CDR2 SVGAGI. In DNA, the CDR3 is TGTGCCAGCAGTTACGCGGTGTTTGGTTCACCCCTCCACTTT. Translated: CASSYAVFGSPLHF.

The CDR3 spells CASRLGSLTGELFF. The CDR3 coding sequence is TGTGCCAGCCGCCTGGGGTCTCTCACCGGGGAGCTGTTTTTT. The chain employs TRBV11-2 and TRBJ2-2; D gene uncertain. CDR1 is SGHAT, CDR2 FQNNGV, per germline. The V end lost 8 bases, the J end lost 4 bases, and 14 bases lay between the germline ends. The CDR3 spans 14 residues.

The V call is TRBV30, the J call TRBJ2-5; possibly TRBD2 for D (5 bases). Trimming took off 4 bases at V and 7 bases at J, with 19 bases between the two ends. Per germline, CDR1 GTSNPN and CDR2 SVGIG (reference sequence). There are 14 residues in the CDR3. The chain's CDR3 is CAWTSLGYEGTQYF. The CDR3 DNA reads as TGTGCCTGGACCTCGTTAGGGTACGAGGGGACCCAGTACTTC.

Notes on this clonotype: Because the CDR3 is missing its conserved closing phenylalanine or tryptophan, this is likely a read error. No DNA is shown, since the ends of the CDR3 on it are uncertain; the CDR3 is the one TCRdb lists. The chain couples TRBV9 to TRBJ2-5; TRBD1 is the table's D call, not checked against the DNA. CDR1 is SGDLS and CDR2 is YYNGEE in the germline V gene. The length of the CDR3 is 11 amino acids, counting both ends. CDR3 sequence reads: CASSEARGQVT.

As concerns this clonotype: In this CDR3 the conserved last residue, phenylalanine or tryptophan, is missing, so a read error is likely. The DNA is left out, because the CDR3 cannot be placed on it with certainty; the CDR3 is given as TCRdb lists it. The chain employs TRBV2 and TRBJ1-6. The CDR3 has 14 amino acids, counting both end residues. Per germline, CDR1 SNHLY and CDR2 FYNNEI. CDR3 in amino acids: CASTALGEGYTFGS.

To note about this clonotype: The germline gene is not matched at one end of the junction; a read error may be the cause. The chain has TRBV15 and TRBJ2-7; D is unclear. CDR3 size: 14 residues. Germline V gene sequence: CDR1 LNHNV, CDR2 YYDKDF (reference sequence). CDR3 coding DNA: TGTGCCACCAGCAGGGGCCAGGACCACTCCCAGCAGTATTTC. Its translation: CATSRGQDHSQQYF.

The gene calls are TRBV7-4 and TRBJ2-7; 10 nucleotides match TRBD2. The CDR3 covers 15 residues. The V segment lost 5 bases and the J segment 6 bases; nucleotides outside the gene matches: 10. Germline V gene data show CDR1 as SGHVT and CDR2 as SQSDAQ. CDR3 DNA sequence: TGTGCCAGCAGCACCAAGCGGGGACTAGCGTCCGAGCAGTACTTC. Protein product: CASSTKRGLASEQYF.

In its sample, this clonotype was seen many times. Written as DNA, the CDR3 is TGTGCCAGCAGCAAAATCCAGCAAGAGACCCAGTACTTC. It encodes CASSKIQQETQYF. The rearrangement links TRBV7-2 to TRBJ2-5; D call uncertain. The V gene's germline CDR1 is SGHTA and CDR2 FQGNSA. The V end was cut by 5 bases, the J end by 2 bases, with 9 bases between. The CDR3 runs 13 residues.

At least ten counts were recorded for this clonotype. The rearrangement uses TRBV6-5 and TRBJ2-3; D remains ambiguous. V lost 0 bases and J lost 2, with 12 bases in between. The CDR3 sequence is 16 residues long. Germline assignment: CDR1 MNHEY and CDR2 SVGAGI. CDR3 in DNA: TGTGCCAGCAGTTACTCCCGCGGCGGTATCACAGATACGCAGTATTTT. Its protein is CASSYSRGGITDTQYF.

This clonotype is a singleton in its sample. This chain connects TRBV20-1 to TRBJ2-3; D gene uncertain. From germline, CDR1 is DFQATT and CDR2 SNEGSKA (reference sequence). The CDR3 length is 15 residues. CDR3 sequence: CSARMTGPPPDTQYF. The CDR3 DNA follows: TGCAGCGCCAGGATGACTGGGCCCCCCCCCGATACGCAGTATTTT.

A remark on this clonotype: Germline is not matched at one junction end, which may reflect a read error. The chain has TRBV7-9 and TRBJ2-7, with 7 bases aligning to TRBD2. CDR3 length: 15 amino acids. The germline gives CDR1 SEHNR, CDR2 FQNEAQ (reference sequence). CDR3: CASSSPRGIPYVQYF. CDR3 bases: TGTGCCAGCAGTTCCCCGCGGGGGATCCCATACGTGCAGTACTTC. Combining the CDR3 with reference TRBV7-9 and TRBJ2-7 gives the whole variable domain DTGVSQNPRHKITKRGQNVTFRCDPISEHNRLYWYRQTLGQGPEFLTYFQNEAQLEKSRLLSDRFSAERPKGSFSTLEIQRTEQGDSAMYLCASSSPRGIPYVQYFGPGTRLTVT.

Concerning this clonotype itself: Given the absence of the conserved phenylalanine or tryptophan at the CDR3 end, a read error is likely. No DNA is shown, since the ends of the CDR3 on it are uncertain; the CDR3 is the one TCRdb lists. The chain links TRBV7-3 to TRBJ2-1; the table names TRBD2, a call not compared with the DNA. Both ends counted, the CDR3 spans 13 residues. CDR1 and CDR2 (germline): SGHTA, FQGTGA. The CDR3 spells CASSLGGGGAIRS.

CDR3 loop: CASSLAVGGGNNEQFF. The CDR3 DNA reads as TGTGCCAGCAGTTTAGCTGTCGGGGGGGGAAACAATGAGCAGTTCTTC. V and J are TRBV12-3 or TRBV12-4 and TRBJ2-5; 8 bases align to TRBD2. Matching the DNA end better, TRBJ2-1 makes the J call doubtful. This CDR3 has 16 amino acids.

The genes are TRBV9 and TRBJ1-4; the match to TRBD1 covers 7 bases. The V gene's germline CDR1 is SGDLS and CDR2 YYNGEE. This CDR3 is built from 16 residues. V trimming: 2 bases; J trimming: 8 bases; junction bases outside the gene matches: 12. CDR3 coding DNA: TGTGCCAGCAGCGTTTTTGCGGGGCAGGGGGTGGAAAAACTGTTTTTT. It specifies CASSVFAGQGVEKLFF.

On this clonotype itself: The conserved phenylalanine or tryptophan normally closing the CDR3 is absent here, so this likely arose from a read error. The DNA is left out, because the CDR3 cannot be placed on it with certainty; the CDR3 is given as TCRdb lists it. V and J are TRBV9 and TRBJ1-2; the table's D gene call, TRBD1, was not cross checked with the DNA. Germline V lookup: CDR1 SGDLS, CDR2 YYNGEE. The CDR3 extends over 12 residues, inclusive of both ends. The CDR3 sequence: CASSVESAPNTE.

This clonotype has ten or more counts. This chain links TRBV20-1 with TRBJ2-4; 8 bases match TRBD2. Trimming cost V 5 bases and J 4 bases; bases outside gene matches: 7. The CDR3 runs to 14 residues. From germline, CDR1 is DFQATT and CDR2 SNEGSKA (reference sequence). The DNA for the CDR3 is TGCAGTGCTCCTAAGGCGGGGGGTAAAAACATTCAGTACTTC. This codes for CSAPKAGGKNIQYF.

V is TRBV7-2 and J is TRBJ2-7; D uncertain. Per germline, CDR1 SGHTA and CDR2 FQGNSA. CDR3 length: 14 residues. V gave up 1 base and J gave up 4 bases, with 11 bases separating them. The CDR3 loop reads CASSLDQGFYEQYV. DNA of the CDR3: TGTGCCAGCAGCTTAGATCAAGGTTTTTACGAGCAGTACGTC.

This chain uses TRBV2 with TRBJ2-2; D possibly corresponds to TRBD2 (7 bases). V gave up 6 bases and J gave up 4 bases, with 12 bases separating them. CDR1 is SNHLY, CDR2 FYNNEI, per germline. CDR3 length equals 14 residues. The chain's CDR3 is CASSVGGGTGELFF. In DNA form, the CDR3 reads TGTGCCAGCAGCGTAGGGGGGGGCACCGGGGAGCTGTTTTTT.

This clonotype was observed many times. The chain uses TRBV6-1 and TRBJ2-7; D remains ambiguous. Deletions cut 0 bases from V and 4 bases from J, with 7 bases between. Germline CDR1 reads MNHNS; CDR2 reads SASEGT. This CDR3 contains 13 residues. CDR3 in amino acids: CASSEANRYEQYF. The CDR3 DNA is TGTGCCAGCAGTGAAGCTAATAGATACGAGCAGTACTTC.

CDR3 amino acids: CASSGQGKTDTQYF. The CDR3 DNA is TGTGCCAGCTCCGGACAGGGGAAGACAGATACGCAGTATTTT. J is TRBJ2-3 and V is TRBV5-4; 9 bases are a match to TRBD1. CDR3 length: 14 amino acids. The J segment lost 3 bases and the V segment lost 7 bases, leaving 6 bases of the junction unmatched. The germline CDR1 and CDR2 sequences are SGHNT and YYREEE (reference sequence).

This clonotype was seen a few times. The chain links TRBV29-1 to TRBJ2-5, with 8 bases identical to TRBD1. Per the germline V gene, CDR1 is SQVTM and CDR2 is ANQGSEA. V shed 3 bases and J 5 bases; nucleotides not matched to a gene: 8. The CDR3 has 14 residues. CDR3: CSVEWAGGRETQYF. CDR3 sequence (DNA): TGCAGCGTTGAGTGGGCAGGGGGCAGGGAGACCCAGTACTTC.

In its sample, this clonotype was seen a few times. The V call is TRBV25-1, the J call TRBJ1-2; D might be TRBD1 (5 bases). Per germline, CDR1 MGHDK and CDR2 SYGVNS. This CDR3 has 13 amino acids. Deletions cut 4 bases from V and 7 bases from J, with 13 bases between. For the CDR3, the DNA is TGTGCCAGCAGTGCTGACAGATCTATTGGCTACACCTTC. As protein: CASSADRSIGYTF.